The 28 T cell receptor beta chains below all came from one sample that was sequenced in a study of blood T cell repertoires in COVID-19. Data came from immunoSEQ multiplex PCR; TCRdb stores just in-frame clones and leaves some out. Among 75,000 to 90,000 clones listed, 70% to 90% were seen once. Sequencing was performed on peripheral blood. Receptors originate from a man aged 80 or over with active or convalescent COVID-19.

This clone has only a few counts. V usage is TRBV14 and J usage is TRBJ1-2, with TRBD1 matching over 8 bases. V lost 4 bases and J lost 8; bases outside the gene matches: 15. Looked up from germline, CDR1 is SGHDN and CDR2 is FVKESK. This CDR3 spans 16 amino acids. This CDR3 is CASSRRLRDRFDGYTF. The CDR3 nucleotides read TGTGCCAGCAGCCGGCGATTACGGGACAGGTTCGACGGCTACACCTTC.

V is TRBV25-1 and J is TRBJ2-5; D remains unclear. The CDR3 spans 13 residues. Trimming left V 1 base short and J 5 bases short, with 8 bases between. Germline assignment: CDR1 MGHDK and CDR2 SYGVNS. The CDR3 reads CASSESPLETQYF. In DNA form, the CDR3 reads TGTGCCAGCAGTGAATCCCCGTTGGAGACCCAGTACTTC.

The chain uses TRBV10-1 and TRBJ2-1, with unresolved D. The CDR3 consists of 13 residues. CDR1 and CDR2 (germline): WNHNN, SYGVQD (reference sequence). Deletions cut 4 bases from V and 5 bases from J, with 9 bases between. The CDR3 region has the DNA TGCGCCAGCAGTGTTCACCGAGACAATGAGCAGTTCTTC. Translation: CASSVHRDNEQFF.

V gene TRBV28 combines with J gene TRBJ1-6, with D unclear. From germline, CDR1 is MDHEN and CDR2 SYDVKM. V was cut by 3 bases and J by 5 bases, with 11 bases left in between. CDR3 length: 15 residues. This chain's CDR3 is CASSFFPGNNSPLHF. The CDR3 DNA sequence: TGTGCCAGCAGTTTCTTTCCAGGCAATAATTCACCCCTCCACTTT.

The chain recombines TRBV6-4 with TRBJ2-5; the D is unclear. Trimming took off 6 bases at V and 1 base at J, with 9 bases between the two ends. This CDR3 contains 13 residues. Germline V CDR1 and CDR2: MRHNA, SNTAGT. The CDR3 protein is CASRLYAQETQYF. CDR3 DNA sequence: TGTGCCAGCAGGCTCTATGCCCAAGAGACCCAGTACTTC.

The CDR3 region is CASSLGTGDTEAFF. The CDR3 coding sequence is TGCGCCAGCAGCTTGGGAACAGGGGACACTGAAGCTTTCTTT. The chain employs TRBV5-1 and TRBJ1-1, with 7 bases fitting TRBD1. The CDR3 sequence is 14 residues long. Germline V CDR1 and CDR2: SGHRS, YFSETQ. Trimming removed 0 bases from V and 3 bases from J; junction bases left unmatched: 2.

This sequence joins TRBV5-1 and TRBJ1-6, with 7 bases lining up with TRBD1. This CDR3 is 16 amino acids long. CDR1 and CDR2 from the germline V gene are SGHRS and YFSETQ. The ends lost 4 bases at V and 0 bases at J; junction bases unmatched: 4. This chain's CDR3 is CASSPNRGSYNSPLHF. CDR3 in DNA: TGCGCCAGCAGCCCGAACAGGGGCTCCTATAATTCACCCCTCCACTTT.

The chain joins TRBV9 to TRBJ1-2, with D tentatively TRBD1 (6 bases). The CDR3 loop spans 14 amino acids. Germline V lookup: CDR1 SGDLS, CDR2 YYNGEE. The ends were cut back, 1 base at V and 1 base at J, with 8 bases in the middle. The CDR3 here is CASSVQDSNYGYTF. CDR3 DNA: TGTGCCAGCAGCGTACAGGACAGTAACTATGGCTACACCTTC.

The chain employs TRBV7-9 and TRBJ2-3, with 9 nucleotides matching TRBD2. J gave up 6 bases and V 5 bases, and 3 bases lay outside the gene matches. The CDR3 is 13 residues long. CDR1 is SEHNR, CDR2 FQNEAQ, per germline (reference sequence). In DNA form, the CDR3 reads TGTGCCAGCAGCGTCGGGACTAGCGATACGCAGTATTTT. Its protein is CASSVGTSDTQYF.

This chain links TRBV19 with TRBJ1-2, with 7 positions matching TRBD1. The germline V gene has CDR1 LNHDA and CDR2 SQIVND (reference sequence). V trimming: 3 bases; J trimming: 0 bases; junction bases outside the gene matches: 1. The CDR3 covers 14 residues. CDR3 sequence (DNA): TGTGCCAGTAGTATGCAGGGGGCTAACTATGGCTACACCTTC. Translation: CASSMQGANYGYTF.

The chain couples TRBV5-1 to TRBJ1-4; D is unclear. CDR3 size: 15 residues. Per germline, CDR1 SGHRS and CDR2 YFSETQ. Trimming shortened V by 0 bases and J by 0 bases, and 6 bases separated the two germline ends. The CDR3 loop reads CASSLDSTTNEKLFF. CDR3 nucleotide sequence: TGCGCCAGCAGCTTGGACAGCACAACTAATGAAAAACTGTTTTTT.

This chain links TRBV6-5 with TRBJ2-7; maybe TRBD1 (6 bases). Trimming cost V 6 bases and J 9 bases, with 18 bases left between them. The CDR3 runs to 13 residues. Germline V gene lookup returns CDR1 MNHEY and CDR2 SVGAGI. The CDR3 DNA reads TGTGCCAGCAGCCCCACGGGGACAAGGGTGCAGTACGTC. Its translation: CASSPTGTRVQYV.

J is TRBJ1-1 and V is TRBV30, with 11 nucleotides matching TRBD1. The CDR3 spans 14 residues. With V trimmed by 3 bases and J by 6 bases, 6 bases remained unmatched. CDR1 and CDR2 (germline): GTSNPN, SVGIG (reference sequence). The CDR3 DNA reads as TGTGCCTGGAGGGCCGGGACAGGGGGGCCTGAAGCTTTCTTT. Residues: CAWRAGTGGPEAFF.

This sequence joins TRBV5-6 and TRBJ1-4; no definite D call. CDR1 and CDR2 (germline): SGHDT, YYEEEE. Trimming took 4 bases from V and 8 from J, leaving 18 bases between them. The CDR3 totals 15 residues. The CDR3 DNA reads TGTGCCAGCAGCCCCCAAAGCGTGGGTGGCGAAAAACTGTTTTTT. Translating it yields CASSPQSVGGEKLFF.

The CDR3 DNA is TGTGCCAGCAGCCAATTCGGCAGGGATGCCGACTCCTACAATGAGCAGTTCTTC. It translates to CASSQFGRDADSYNEQFF. V is TRBV14 and J is TRBJ2-1; weak D call: TRBD1 (5 bases). This CDR3 has 18 residues. With 2 bases removed from V and 0 bases from J, the gap between germline ends came to 17 bases. Germline lookup yields CDR1 SGHDN and CDR2 FVKESK.

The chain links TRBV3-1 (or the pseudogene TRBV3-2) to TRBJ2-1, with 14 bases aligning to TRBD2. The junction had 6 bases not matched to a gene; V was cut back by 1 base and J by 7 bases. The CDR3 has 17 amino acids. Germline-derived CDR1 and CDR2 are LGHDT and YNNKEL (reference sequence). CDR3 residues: CASSQGLRLAGGNEQFF. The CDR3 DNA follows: TGTGCCAGCAGCCAAGGTCTGAGACTAGCGGGAGGGAATGAGCAGTTCTTC.

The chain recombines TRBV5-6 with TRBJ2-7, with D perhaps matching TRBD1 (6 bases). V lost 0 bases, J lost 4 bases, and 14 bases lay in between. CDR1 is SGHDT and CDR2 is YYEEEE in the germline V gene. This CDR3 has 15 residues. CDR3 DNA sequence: TGTGCCAGCAGCTTGGCCAGGGGCGTTGAATACGAGCAGTACGTC. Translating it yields CASSLARGVEYEQYV.

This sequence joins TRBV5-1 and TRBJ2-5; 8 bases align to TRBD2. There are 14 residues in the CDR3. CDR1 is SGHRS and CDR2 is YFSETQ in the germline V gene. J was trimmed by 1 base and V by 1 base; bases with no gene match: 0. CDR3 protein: CASSLTSGQETQYF. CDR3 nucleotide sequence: TGCGCCAGCAGCTTGACTAGCGGCCAAGAGACCCAGTACTTC.

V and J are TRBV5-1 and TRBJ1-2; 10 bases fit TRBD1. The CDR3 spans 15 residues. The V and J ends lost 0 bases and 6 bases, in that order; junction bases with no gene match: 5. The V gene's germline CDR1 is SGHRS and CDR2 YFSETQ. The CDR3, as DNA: TGCGCCAGCAGCTTGGAGCCGGGGACAGGGGATGGCTACACCTTC. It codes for CASSLEPGTGDGYTF.

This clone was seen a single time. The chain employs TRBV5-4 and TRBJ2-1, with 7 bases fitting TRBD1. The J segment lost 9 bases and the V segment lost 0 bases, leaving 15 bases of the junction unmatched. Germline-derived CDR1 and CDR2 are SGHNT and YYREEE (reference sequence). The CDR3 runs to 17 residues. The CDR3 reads CASSLEALGRGSGEQFF. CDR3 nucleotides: TGTGCCAGCAGCTTGGAGGCGTTAGGCAGGGGGTCGGGTGAGCAGTTCTTC.

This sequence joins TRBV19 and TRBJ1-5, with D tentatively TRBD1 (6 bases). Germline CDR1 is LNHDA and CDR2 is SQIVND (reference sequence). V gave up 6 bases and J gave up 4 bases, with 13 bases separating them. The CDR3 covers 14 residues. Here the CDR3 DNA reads TGTGCCAGTAGAAGTGGACAGAATAATCAGCCCCAGCATTTT. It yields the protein CASRSGQNNQPQHF.

CDR3 residues: CASGPLGTGGDTQYF. The CDR3 nucleotides read TGTGCCAGCGGACCTCTCGGGACAGGGGGAGATACGCAGTATTTT. The V call is TRBV2, the J call TRBJ2-3; 11 nucleotides match TRBD1. V dropped 8 bases and J dropped 5; count of bases not matched to a gene: 9. Germline V lookup: CDR1 SNHLY, CDR2 FYNNEI. CDR3 size: 15 residues.

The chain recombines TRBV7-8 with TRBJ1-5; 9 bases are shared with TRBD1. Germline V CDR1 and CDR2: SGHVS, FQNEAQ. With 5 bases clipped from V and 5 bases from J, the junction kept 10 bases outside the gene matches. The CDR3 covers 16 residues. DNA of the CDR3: TGTGCCAGCAGCGCTTACAACAGACAGGGGGATCAGCCCCAGCATTTT. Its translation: CASSAYNRQGDQPQHF.

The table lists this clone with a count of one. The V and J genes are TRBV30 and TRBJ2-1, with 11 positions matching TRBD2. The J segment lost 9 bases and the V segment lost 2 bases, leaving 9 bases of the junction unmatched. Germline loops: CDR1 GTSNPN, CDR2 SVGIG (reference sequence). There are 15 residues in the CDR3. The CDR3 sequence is CAWSRLLAGDGEQFF. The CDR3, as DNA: TGTGCCTGGAGTAGATTACTAGCGGGAGATGGTGAGCAGTTCTTC.

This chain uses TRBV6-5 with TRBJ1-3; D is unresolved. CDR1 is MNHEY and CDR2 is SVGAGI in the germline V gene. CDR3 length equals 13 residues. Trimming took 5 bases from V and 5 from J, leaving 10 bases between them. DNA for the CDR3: TGTGCCAGCAGTACTAACAACAGAAACACCATATATTTT. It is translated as CASSTNNRNTIYF.

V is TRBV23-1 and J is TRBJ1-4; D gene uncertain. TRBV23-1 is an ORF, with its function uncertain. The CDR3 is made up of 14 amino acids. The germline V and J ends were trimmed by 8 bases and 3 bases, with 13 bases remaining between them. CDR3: CASGVPDSNEKLFF. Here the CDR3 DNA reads TGCGCCAGCGGAGTCCCTGATTCTAATGAAAAACTGTTTTTT.

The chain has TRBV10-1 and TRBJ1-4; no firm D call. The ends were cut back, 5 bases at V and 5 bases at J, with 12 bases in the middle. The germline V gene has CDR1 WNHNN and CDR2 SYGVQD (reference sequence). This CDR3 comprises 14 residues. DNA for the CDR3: TGCGCCAGCAGTTCCAGGAAAAGGAATGAAAAACTGTTTTTT. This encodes CASSSRKRNEKLFF.

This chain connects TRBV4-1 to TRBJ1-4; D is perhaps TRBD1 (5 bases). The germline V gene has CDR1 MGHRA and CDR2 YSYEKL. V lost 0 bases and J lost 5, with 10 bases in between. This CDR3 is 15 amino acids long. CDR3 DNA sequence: TGCGCCAGCAGCCAAGAAGGGGCAGTAAATGAAAAACTGTTTTTT. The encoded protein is CASSQEGAVNEKLFF.